This T cell receptor (beta chain) came from a study of blood T cell repertoires in COVID-19. Overall study context: Samples taken during acute and convalescent COVID-19 were collected in the United States, Italy and Spain. PBMCs, B-cell-depleted T cells, or T cells provided the cDNA or gDNA that made up the material.

Seattle-derived patients entered the study during active infection and were followed longitudinally. The CDR3 is 16 residues long. Germline V lookup: CDR1 SGHTA, CDR2 FQGNSA. The V segment lost 5 bases and the J segment 4 bases; nucleotides outside the gene matches: 9. In the original workflow: Reference gene primer amplification gave estimated nucleated cell counts. Profiled with immunoSEQ multiplex PCR; TCRdb holds only in-frame clones, not every one. V, J and clone size reflect that table, while D and trimming were determined from the DNA. The sample lists 410,000 or so clones; about 91% were seen once.

The chain recombines TRBV7-2 with TRBJ2-2; 8 nucleotides line up with TRBD2. The clonotype was recovered from a woman between 40 and 50 years old with COVID-19, enrolled during active disease. Sequenced input: peripheral blood. Here the CDR3 DNA reads TGTGCCAGCAGCCCGGCAGTGCGGGGGGCCACCGGGGAGCTGTTTTTT. Amino acid sequence: CASSPAVRGATGELFF.